This T cell receptor (beta chain) derives from a study of CD8 T cells in ankylosing spondylitis. Study-wide results and limits: Disease-linked clones had a CD8+ phenotype and relatively low frequency in peripheral blood. Within matched ankylosing spondylitis synovial fluid, disease-linked clones were reportedly significantly enriched. Blood from ankylosing spondylitis patients appeared to carry a characteristic roughly 8-variant TCR beta motif.

Libraries for TCR beta were made by quantitative 5'-RACE with molecular barcodes. MiXCR was run by TCRdb on the 5' RACE reads, yielding one entry per CDR3 protein. The sample consists of about 130,000 distinct CDR3 sequences, about 6.4% of them appearing once. This CDR3 has 16 amino acids. Between the trimmed V and J ends, which lost 2 bases and 2 bases, there was a span of 15 bases. Germline V lookup: CDR1 KGHSH, CDR2 LQKENI. In this sample, this clonotype turned up a few times. Its antigen is unidentified. The sequence came from a male donor with ankylosing spondylitis or in good health (not recorded which). The specimen sequenced was blood, either unsorted or a sorted T cell fraction (not recorded which). The chain combines TRBV18 with TRBJ1-1; no firm D call. The CDR3 DNA is TGTGCCAGCTCACCAGGGGAGTACAATCTAAACACTGAAGCTTTCTTT. Residues: CASSPGEYNLNTEAFF. Filled out from reference TRBV18 and TRBJ1-1, the complete variable domain reads NAGVMQNPRHLVRRRGQEARLRCSPMKGHSHVYWYRQLPEEGLKFMVYLQKENIIDESGMPKERFSAEFPKEGPSILRIQQVVRGDSAAYFCASSPGEYNLNTEAFFGQGTRLTVV.